Listed here are 27 T cell receptor beta chains from one sample, sequenced in a study of Ad26.COV2.S vaccination and SARS-CoV-2 variants. Documented treatment: about 20 received Ad26.COV2.S at low or high dose, single or two shots; five or six received placebo; per-sample allocation not given. The samples were gathered on day 63 after the first injection of vaccine or placebo. Repertoires were generated with immunoSEQ multiplex PCR, while TCRdb's copy carries only in-frame clones and drops some. The table has hundreds of thousands of clones, around 90% seen once. Sample: peripheral blood, taken in a trial of Ad26.COV2.S vaccine versus placebo. The receptors come from a person aged 18-65 years who received the Ad26.COV2.S COVID-19 vaccine or a placebo.

This clone has just a few counts. The rearrangement joins TRBV2 to TRBJ1-1; D uncertain. The germline V gene encodes CDR1 SNHLY and CDR2 FYNNEI. Trimming took 6 bases from V and 2 from J, leaving 13 bases between them. The CDR3 consists of 14 residues. The CDR3 coding sequence is TGTGCCAGCAGCCTGGACGGACCAAACACTGAAGCTTTCTTT. This encodes CASSLDGPNTEAFF.

The CDR3 spells CASSLTSERHEQYF. The CDR3 coding sequence is TGTGCCAGCAGCCTGACTAGCGAGAGACACGAGCAGTACTTC. The chain couples TRBV6-5 to TRBJ2-7; 8 nucleotides align to TRBD2. In germline, CDR1 is MNHEY, CDR2 SVGAGI. V lost 6 bases to trimming and J lost 5 bases; unmatched junction nucleotides: 9. This CDR3 region has 14 residues.

The chain is built from TRBV19 and TRBJ1-1, with 8 bases that match TRBD1. The V gene end was trimmed by 4 bases and the J gene end by 5 bases; junction bases not matched to a gene: 9. CDR1 and CDR2 (germline): LNHDA, SQIVND (reference sequence). The CDR3 spans 15 residues. As DNA, the CDR3 is TGTGCCAGTAGTAGGGCCACAGGGGGGCGAACTGAAGCTTTCTTT. Protein product: CASSRATGGRTEAFF.

The V and J genes are TRBV30 and TRBJ2-2, with D unresolved. Germline CDR1 is GTSNPN and CDR2 is SVGIG (reference sequence). This CDR3 has 14 residues. Trimming took off 4 bases at V and 0 bases at J, with 9 bases between the two ends. CDR3 loop: CAWTRTSNTGELFF. CDR3 bases: TGTGCCTGGACCAGAACGTCGAACACCGGGGAGCTGTTTTTT.

This clone was picked up a small number of times. This sequence joins TRBV18 and TRBJ2-1, with 7 bases aligning to TRBD1. The V segment lost 5 bases and the J segment 0 bases; nucleotides outside the gene matches: 13. In germline, CDR1 is KGHSH, CDR2 LQKENI. The length of the CDR3 is 18 residues. The CDR3 here is CASSVFRTGRASYNEQFF. In DNA form, the CDR3 reads TGTGCCAGCTCAGTCTTCCGGACAGGAAGAGCCTCCTACAATGAGCAGTTCTTC.

The chain uses TRBV27 and TRBJ1-1; possible D gene TRBD1, 5 bases. The CDR3 totals 15 residues. Trimming left V 6 bases short and J 0 bases short, with 14 bases between. The V gene's germline CDR1 is MNHEY and CDR2 SMNVEV (reference sequence). The CDR3 sequence is CASSRGGAMNTEAFF. Written as DNA, the CDR3 is TGTGCCAGCAGCCGAGGTGGGGCCATGAACACTGAAGCTTTCTTT.

This clone showed up many times. The J gene is TRBJ1-2, the V gene TRBV6-5; unclear D gene. V lost 2 bases and J 1 base, leaving 8 bases between the germline ends. The CDR3 spans 14 residues. Germline assignment: CDR1 MNHEY and CDR2 SVGAGI. Here the CDR3 reads CASSYEPFNYGYTF. CDR3 bases: TGTGCCAGCAGTTACGAGCCTTTTAACTATGGCTACACCTTC.

V usage is TRBV7-8 and J usage is TRBJ1-1; 7 bases are a match to TRBD1. Trimming cost V 4 bases and J 1 base; bases outside gene matches: 3. CDR1 is SGHVS, CDR2 FQNEAQ, per germline. The CDR3 has 14 residues. The DNA of the CDR3 is TGTGCCAGCAGCTCCCGGACAGGGAACACTGAAGCTTTCTTT. It codes for CASSSRTGNTEAFF.

The chain employs TRBV27 and TRBJ2-5; 10 positions agree with TRBD2. J lost 5 bases, V lost 3 bases, and 6 bases had no gene match. CDR3 length: 15 residues. CDR1 MNHEY and CDR2 SMNVEV come from the germline V gene (reference sequence). The CDR3 sequence is CASSLGSGRRETQYF. The CDR3 DNA is TGTGCCAGCAGTTTGGGTAGCGGGAGGAGGGAGACCCAGTACTTC.

The gene calls are TRBV24-1 and TRBJ2-3; no reliable D call. The V end was cut by 4 bases, the J end by 6 bases, with 4 bases between. The CDR3 has 11 amino acids. CDR1 and CDR2 from the germline V gene are KGHDR and SFDVKD. In DNA form, the CDR3 reads TGTGCCACCAGTGACCAGGATACGCAGTATTTT. Its protein product is CATSDQDTQYF.

This clone was found a few times. The CDR3 DNA sequence: TGTGCCAGCAGCTTAATTGTCCAGCGGGTATCCGGGGAGACCCAGTACTTC. Amino acids: CASSLIVQRVSGETQYF. The V gene is TRBV7-9, the J gene TRBJ2-5; weak D call: TRBD2 (6 bases). Per germline, CDR1 SEHNR and CDR2 FQNEAQ (reference sequence). CDR3 length equals 17 residues. V lost 2 bases and J lost 5, with 21 bases in between.

V and J are TRBV6-4 and TRBJ1-1, with D hard to call. Trimming shortened V by 0 bases and J by 7 bases, and 9 bases separated the two germline ends. The CDR3 spans 13 residues. CDR1 and CDR2 (germline): MRHNA, SNTAGT. The CDR3, as DNA: TGTGCCAGCAGTGACTCCAGGTTGGGTGAAGCTTTCTTT. Its translation is CASSDSRLGEAFF.

The chain couples TRBV9 to TRBJ2-3; 7 nucleotides agree with TRBD2. The V segment lost 4 bases and the J segment 1 base; nucleotides outside the gene matches: 9. This CDR3 has 16 amino acids. The germline CDR1 and CDR2 sequences are SGDLS and YYNGEE. In DNA form, the CDR3 reads TGTGCCAGCAGCCCCTCAGGGCTAGCGGGCACAGATACGCAGTATTTT. As protein: CASSPSGLAGTDTQYF.

The V call is TRBV2, the J call TRBJ2-7, with D possibly matching TRBD2 (5 bases). The CDR3 has 13 residues. V was clipped by 2 bases and J by 6 bases, with 11 bases between them. Germline values: CDR1 SNHLY, CDR2 FYNNEI. The CDR3 nucleotides are TGTGCCAGCAGTGAATGGAGCGGAAGCGAGCAGTACTTC. Translating gives CASSEWSGSEQYF.

V is TRBV30 and J is TRBJ2-2; 9 bases agree with TRBD2. The V and J ends lost 2 bases and 7 bases, in that order; junction bases with no gene match: 17. There are 18 residues in the CDR3. CDR1 is GTSNPN and CDR2 is SVGIG in the germline V gene (reference sequence). Here the CDR3 reads CAWSPISGSRWVGGELFF. The CDR3 DNA reads as TGTGCCTGGAGTCCTATTAGCGGGAGTCGTTGGGTTGGCGGGGAGCTGTTTTTT.

The J gene is TRBJ1-6, the V gene TRBV4-1, with a weak D call TRBD1 (5 bases). The CDR3 runs to 15 residues. Per the germline V gene, CDR1 is MGHRA and CDR2 is YSYEKL. V was pared by 0 bases and J by 7 bases, with 10 bases between. CDR3 DNA sequence: TGCGCCAGCAGCCAAGATGCGGGGGGGAATTCACCCCTCCACTTT. This codes for CASSQDAGGNSPLHF.

Only one count was recorded for this clone. The CDR3 region is CASSIQGYYGYTF. CDR3 nucleotides: TGTGCCAGTAGTATACAGGGATACTATGGCTACACCTTC. The V gene is TRBV19, the J gene TRBJ1-2; possibly TRBD1 for D (5 bases). The germline V and J ends were trimmed by 2 bases and 3 bases, with 7 bases remaining between them. There are 13 residues in the CDR3. The germline CDR1 and CDR2 sequences are LNHDA and SQIVND (reference sequence).

The chain is built from TRBV19 and TRBJ1-5; no reliable D call. V was shortened by 10 bases and J by 2 bases, with 9 bases between the two germline ends. Per germline, CDR1 LNHDA and CDR2 SQIVND (reference sequence). The CDR3 totals 12 residues. The CDR3 protein is CATNWGNQPQHF. DNA of the CDR3: TGTGCCACAAACTGGGGCAATCAGCCCCAGCATTTT.

In its sample, this clone was seen once. The chain carries TRBV5-1 and TRBJ2-7, with D perhaps being TRBD1 or TRBD2 (6 bases each). This CDR3 is built from 14 residues. Trimming took off 3 bases at V and 7 bases at J, with 17 bases between the two ends. Germline CDR1 reads SGHRS; CDR2 reads YFSETQ. This CDR3 is CASSSQVGGGEQYF. CDR3 DNA: TGCGCCAGCAGCTCACAAGTAGGGGGAGGAGAGCAGTACTTC.

The chain uses TRBV7-3 and TRBJ2-3, with TRBD2 as a possible D gene (5 bases). Between the trimmed V and J ends, which lost 4 bases and 4 bases, there was a span of 12 bases. This CDR3 contains 14 residues. Germline lookup yields CDR1 SGHTA and CDR2 FQGTGA. The CDR3 region is CASSSDRAADTQYF. CDR3 nucleotide sequence: TGTGCCAGCAGCTCTGACCGAGCGGCAGATACGCAGTATTTT.

The CDR3 sequence: CASSYRLTGGYGYTF. In nucleotides, the CDR3 is TGTGCCAGCAGTTACCGCCTTACAGGGGGCTACGGCTACACCTTC. This chain connects TRBV6-5 to TRBJ1-2, with TRBD1 matching over 9 bases. V shed 2 bases and J 8 bases; nucleotides not matched to a gene: 9. The CDR3 is made up of 15 amino acids. Looked up from germline, CDR1 is MNHEY and CDR2 is SVGAGI.

The chain joins TRBV11-2 to TRBJ2-3, with TRBD1 as a possible D gene (5 bases). From germline, CDR1 is SGHAT and CDR2 FQNNGV. Between the trimmed V and J ends, which lost 1 base and 0 bases, there was a span of 11 bases. CDR3 length: 16 amino acids. As DNA, the CDR3 is TGTGCCAGCAGCTTAGTAGGGGTTGGGAGCACAGATACGCAGTATTTT. As protein: CASSLVGVGSTDTQYF.

The chain links TRBV4-3 to TRBJ2-3; 8 bases are a match to TRBD2. V lost 1 base and J lost 0; bases outside the gene matches: 3. Germline values: CDR1 LGHNA, CDR2 YSLEER. This CDR3 has 16 amino acids. The CDR3 region is CASSQVAGGSTDTQYF. The DNA for the CDR3 is TGCGCCAGCAGCCAAGTGGCGGGGGGCAGCACAGATACGCAGTATTTT.

The chain couples TRBV7-9 to TRBJ2-3, with D unresolved. Trimming left V 5 bases short and J 3 bases short, with 6 bases between. Germline CDR1 reads SEHNR; CDR2 reads FQNEAQ (reference sequence). CDR3 length equals 12 residues. The CDR3 region has the DNA TGTGCCAGCAGCCTACCAACAGATACGCAGTATTTT. Its protein product is CASSLPTDTQYF.

V gene TRBV5-1 combines with J gene TRBJ1-1; D is ambiguous. Trimming shortened V by 0 bases and J by 0 bases, and 9 bases separated the two germline ends. The CDR3 is 15 residues long. The germline V gene encodes CDR1 SGHRS and CDR2 YFSETQ. The CDR3 reads CASSLVQAMNTEAFF. The DNA of the CDR3 is TGCGCCAGCAGCTTGGTTCAGGCTATGAACACTGAAGCTTTCTTT.

This chain joins TRBV11-2 and TRBJ1-3, with D uncertain. The CDR3 runs 15 residues. Germline lookup yields CDR1 SGHAT and CDR2 FQNNGV. V was shortened by 1 base and J by 0 bases, with 7 bases between the two germline ends. The CDR3: CASSLAGLSGNTIYF. The CDR3 DNA reads as TGTGCCAGCAGCTTAGCCGGTCTCTCTGGAAACACCATATATTTT.

The rearrangement links TRBV29-1 to TRBJ2-7; 10 bases fit TRBD1. The V segment lost 6 bases and the J segment 4 bases; nucleotides outside the gene matches: 6. Germline V gene data show CDR1 as SQVTM and CDR2 as ANQGSEA. The CDR3 has 13 amino acids. As DNA, the CDR3 is TGCAGCGTGGTGGACAGGGGGGAATACGAGCAGTACTTC. Residues: CSVVDRGEYEQYF.